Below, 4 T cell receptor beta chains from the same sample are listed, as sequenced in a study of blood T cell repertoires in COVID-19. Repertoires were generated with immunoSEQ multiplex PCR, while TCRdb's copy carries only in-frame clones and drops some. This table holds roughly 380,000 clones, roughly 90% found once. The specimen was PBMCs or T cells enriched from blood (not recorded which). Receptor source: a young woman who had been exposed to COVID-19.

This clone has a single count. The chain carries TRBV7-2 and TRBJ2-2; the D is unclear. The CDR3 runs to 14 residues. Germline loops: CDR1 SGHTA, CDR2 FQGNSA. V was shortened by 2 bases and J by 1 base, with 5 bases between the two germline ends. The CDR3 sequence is CASSLQRNTGELFF. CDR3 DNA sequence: TGTGCCAGCAGCTTACAGCGGAACACCGGGGAGCTGTTTTTT. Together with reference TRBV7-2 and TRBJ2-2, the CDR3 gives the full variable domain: GAGVSQSPSNKVTEKGKDVELRCDPISGHTALYWYRQSLGQGLEFLIYFQGNSAPDKSGLPSDRFSAERTGGSVSTLTIQRTQQEDSAVYLCASSLQRNTGELFFGEGSRLTVL.

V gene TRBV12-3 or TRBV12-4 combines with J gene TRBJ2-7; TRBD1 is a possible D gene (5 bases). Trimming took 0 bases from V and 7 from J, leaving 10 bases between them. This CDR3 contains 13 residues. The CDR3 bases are TGTGCCAGCAGTTTAGCGGTGGGGCTTGAGCAGTACTTC. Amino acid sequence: CASSLAVGLEQYF.

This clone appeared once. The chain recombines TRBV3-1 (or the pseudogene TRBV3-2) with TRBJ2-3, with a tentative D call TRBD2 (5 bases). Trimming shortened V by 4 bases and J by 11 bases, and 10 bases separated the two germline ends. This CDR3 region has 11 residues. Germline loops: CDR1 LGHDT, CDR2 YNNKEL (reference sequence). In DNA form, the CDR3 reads TGTGCCAGCAGCCGAGATGGAGGGCAGTATTTT. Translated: CASSRDGGQYF.

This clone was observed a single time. This CDR3 is CASSQRDREYF. The CDR3 DNA is TGTGCCAGCTCCCAGAGGGACAGGGAGTACTTC. The V gene is TRBV28, the J gene TRBJ2-7; 9 bases fit TRBD1. From germline, CDR1 is MDHEN and CDR2 SYDVKM. Germline trimming cut 8 bases from V and 11 bases from J; bases unmatched to any gene: 7. This CDR3 contains 11 residues.